The clone carrying this TCR beta chain was counted a few times. The antigen is not known. After removal of 4 bases from V and 4 bases from J, the junction contained 13 bases not matched to a gene. The CDR3 length is 17 residues. The germline V gene has CDR1 SGHNT and CDR2 YYREEE (reference sequence). This sample was included in a study of cytomegalovirus exposure and HLA in healthy donors. Across the whole study: A prior analysis found about 110 million unique TCR beta sequences from approximately 200 million T cells.

It was with 60 Vbeta and 13 Jbeta primers that the PCR ran. Sequencing was performed with immunoSEQ multiplex PCR; in TCRdb, only in-frame clones are kept and a portion is missing. The table lists 110,000 to 150,000 clones, 74% of them singletons, with 4.3% in the top ten. Overall study results and limits: Prediction of most subjects' HLA-A and HLA-B alleles by TCR beta sequences was reportedly accurate. A missense variant in DCLRE1C was later tied to TCR beta V- and J-gene trimming. Clonal expansion, a later analysis showed, was greater in HLA-associated TCR beta chains than in equally common others.

The rearrangement links TRBV5-4 to TRBJ2-1; 8 nucleotides align to TRBD1. This receptor was identified in a man younger than 30 in good health and CMV-seropositive. The sample consisted of PBMCs. In DNA form, the CDR3 reads TGTGCCAGCAGCACCCCGTCCGGGACAGGCTCTTACAATGAGCAGTTCTTC. This translates into CASSTPSGTGSYNEQFF.